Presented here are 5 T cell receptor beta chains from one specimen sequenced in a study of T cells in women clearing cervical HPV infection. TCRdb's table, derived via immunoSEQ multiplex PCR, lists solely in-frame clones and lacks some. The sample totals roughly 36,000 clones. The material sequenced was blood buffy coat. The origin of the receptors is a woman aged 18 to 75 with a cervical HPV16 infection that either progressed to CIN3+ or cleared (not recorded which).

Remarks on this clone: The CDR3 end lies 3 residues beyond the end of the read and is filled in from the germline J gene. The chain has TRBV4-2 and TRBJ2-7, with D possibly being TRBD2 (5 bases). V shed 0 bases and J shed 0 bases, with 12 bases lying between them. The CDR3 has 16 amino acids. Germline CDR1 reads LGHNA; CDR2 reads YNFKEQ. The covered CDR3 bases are TGTGCCAGCAGCCAAGATGTCGGGGAGCACTCCTACGAG. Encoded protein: CASSQDVGEHSYE. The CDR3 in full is CASSQDVGEHSYEQYF.

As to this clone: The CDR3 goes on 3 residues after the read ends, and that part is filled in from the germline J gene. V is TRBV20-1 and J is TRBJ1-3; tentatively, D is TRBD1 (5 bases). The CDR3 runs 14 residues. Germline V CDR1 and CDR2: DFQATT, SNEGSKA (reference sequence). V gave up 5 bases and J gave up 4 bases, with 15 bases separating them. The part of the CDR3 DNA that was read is TGCAGTGCTGGCGGGGCTAACTCGGGAAACACC. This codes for CSAGGANSGNT. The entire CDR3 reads CSAGGANSGNTIYF.

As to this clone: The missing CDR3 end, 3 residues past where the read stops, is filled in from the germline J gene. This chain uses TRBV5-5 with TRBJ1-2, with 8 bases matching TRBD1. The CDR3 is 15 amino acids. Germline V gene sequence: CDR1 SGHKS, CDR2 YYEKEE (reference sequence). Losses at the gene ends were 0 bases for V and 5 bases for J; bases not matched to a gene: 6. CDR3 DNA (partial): TGTGCCAGCAGCTTGGAGACAGGGGTATGGTATGGC. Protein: CASSLETGVWYG. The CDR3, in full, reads CASSLETGVWYGYTF.

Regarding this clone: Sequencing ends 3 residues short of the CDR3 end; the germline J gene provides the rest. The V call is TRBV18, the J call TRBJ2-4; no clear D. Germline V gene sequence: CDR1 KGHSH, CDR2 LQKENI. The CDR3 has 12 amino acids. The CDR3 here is CASSADSGGQYF. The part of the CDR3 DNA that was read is TGTGCCAGCTCAGCCGATAGTGGTGGT.

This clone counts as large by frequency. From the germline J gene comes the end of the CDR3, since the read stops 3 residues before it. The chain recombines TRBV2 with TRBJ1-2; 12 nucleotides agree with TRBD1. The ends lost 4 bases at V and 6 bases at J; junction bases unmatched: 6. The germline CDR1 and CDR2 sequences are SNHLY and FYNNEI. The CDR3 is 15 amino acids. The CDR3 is CASSAPGQGANGYTF. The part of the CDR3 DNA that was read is TGTGCCAGCAGTGCACCGGGACAGGGGGCAAATGGC.